This TCR beta chain was recorded in a study of cytomegalovirus exposure and HLA in healthy donors. Study-wide results and caveats: Subsequent analysis revealed that first-cohort TCR clusters tended to co-occur in the 130 or so validation repertoires.

The donors belonged to the approximately 120-subject validation cohort, separate from the roughly 650-subject first cohort. Method: immunoSEQ multiplex PCR; TCRdb's copy keeps in-frame clones and lacks some. This sample has more than 90,000 clones, with 75% to 90% found just once. CDR1 is SQVTM, CDR2 ANQGSEA, per germline. Trimming stripped 3 bases from V and 8 bases from J, with 13 bases between. This CDR3 spans 13 amino acids. This clone was observed a single time. The antigen is unknown. This clonotype was obtained from a man aged 18 to 30 in good health and CMV-seropositive. The chain links TRBV29-1 to TRBJ1-4; D remains ambiguous. The material sequenced was PBMCs. CDR3 loop: CSVDSGLEEKLFF. Written as DNA, the CDR3 is TGCAGCGTTGACTCGGGTTTGGAGGAAAAACTGTTTTTT. The entire variable domain, with the rest obtained from reference TRBV29-1 and TRBJ1-4, is as follows: SAVISQKPSRDICQRGTSLTIQCQVDSQVTMMFWYRQQPGQSLTLIATANQGSEATYESGFVIDKFPISRPNLTFSTLTVSNMSPEDSSIYLCSVDSGLEEKLFFGSGTQLSVL.